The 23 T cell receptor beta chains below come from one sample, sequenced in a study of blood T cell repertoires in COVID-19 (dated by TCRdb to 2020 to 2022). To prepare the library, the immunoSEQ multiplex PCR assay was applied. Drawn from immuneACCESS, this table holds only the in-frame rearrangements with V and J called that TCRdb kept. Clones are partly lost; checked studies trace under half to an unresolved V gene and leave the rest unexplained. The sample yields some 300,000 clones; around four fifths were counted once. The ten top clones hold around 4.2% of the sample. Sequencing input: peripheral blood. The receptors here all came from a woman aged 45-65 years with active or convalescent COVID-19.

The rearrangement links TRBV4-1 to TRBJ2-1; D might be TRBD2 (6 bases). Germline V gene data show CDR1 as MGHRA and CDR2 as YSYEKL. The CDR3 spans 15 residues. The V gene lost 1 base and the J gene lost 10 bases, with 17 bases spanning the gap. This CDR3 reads CASSQVGTRFEEQFF. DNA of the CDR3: TGCGCCAGCAGCCAAGTCGGGACTCGGTTCGAGGAGCAGTTCTTC.

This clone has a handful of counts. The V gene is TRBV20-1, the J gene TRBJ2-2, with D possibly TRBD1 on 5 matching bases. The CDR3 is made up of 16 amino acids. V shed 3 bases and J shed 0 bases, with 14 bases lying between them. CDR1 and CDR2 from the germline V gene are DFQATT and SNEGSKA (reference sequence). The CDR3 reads CSASDRGHSNTGELFF. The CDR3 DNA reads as TGCAGTGCTAGTGATAGAGGACACTCGAACACCGGGGAGCTGTTTTTT.

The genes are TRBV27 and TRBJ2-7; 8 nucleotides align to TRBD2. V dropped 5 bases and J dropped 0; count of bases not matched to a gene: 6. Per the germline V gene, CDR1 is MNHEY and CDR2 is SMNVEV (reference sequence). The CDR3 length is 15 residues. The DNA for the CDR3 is TGTGCCAGCAGTATAACTAGCGGAACCTCCTACGAGCAGTACTTC. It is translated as CASSITSGTSYEQYF.

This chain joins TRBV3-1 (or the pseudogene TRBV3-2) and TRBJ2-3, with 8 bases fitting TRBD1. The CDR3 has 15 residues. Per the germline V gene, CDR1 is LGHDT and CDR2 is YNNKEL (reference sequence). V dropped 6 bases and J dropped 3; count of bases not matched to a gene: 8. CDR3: CASSVGQGRTDTQYF. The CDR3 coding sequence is TGTGCCAGCAGTGTAGGACAGGGTAGGACAGATACGCAGTATTTT.

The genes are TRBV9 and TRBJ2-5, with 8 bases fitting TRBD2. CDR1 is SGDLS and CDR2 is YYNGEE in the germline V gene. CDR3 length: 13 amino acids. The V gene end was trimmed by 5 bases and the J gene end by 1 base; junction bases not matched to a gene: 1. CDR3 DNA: TGTGCCAGCAGTAGCGGGATCCAAGAGACCCAGTACTTC. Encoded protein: CASSSGIQETQYF.

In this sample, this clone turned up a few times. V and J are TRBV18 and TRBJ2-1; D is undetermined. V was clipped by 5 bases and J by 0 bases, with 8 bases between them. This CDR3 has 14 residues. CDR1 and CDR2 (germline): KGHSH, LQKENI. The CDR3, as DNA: TGTGCCAGCTCAGCCACTCCCTCCTACAATGAGCAGTTCTTC. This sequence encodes CASSATPSYNEQFF.

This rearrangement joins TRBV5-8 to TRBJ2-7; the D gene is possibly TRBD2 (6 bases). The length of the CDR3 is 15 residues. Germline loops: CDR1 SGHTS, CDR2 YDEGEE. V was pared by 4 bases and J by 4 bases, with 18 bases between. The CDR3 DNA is TGTGCCAGCAGCGCGGACTCCGGAGGGACTTACGAGCAGTACTTC. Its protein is CASSADSGGTYEQYF. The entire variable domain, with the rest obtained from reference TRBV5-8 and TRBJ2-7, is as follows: EAGVTQSPTHLIKTRGQQATLRCSPISGHTSVYWYQQALGLGLQFLLWYDEGEERNRGNFPPRFSGRQFPNYSSELNVNALELEDSALYLCASSADSGGTYEQYFGPGTRLTVT.

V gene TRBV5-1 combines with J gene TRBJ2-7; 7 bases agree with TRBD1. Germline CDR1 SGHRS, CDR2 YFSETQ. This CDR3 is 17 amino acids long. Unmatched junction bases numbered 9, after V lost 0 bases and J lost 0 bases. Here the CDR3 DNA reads TGCGCCAGCAGCTTGGGACCGACAGGGTCGAGCTCCTACGAGCAGTACTTC. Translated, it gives CASSLGPTGSSSYEQYF.

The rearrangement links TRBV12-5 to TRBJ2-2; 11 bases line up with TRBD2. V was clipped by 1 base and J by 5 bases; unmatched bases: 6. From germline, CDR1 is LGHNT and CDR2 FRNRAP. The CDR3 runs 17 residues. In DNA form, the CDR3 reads TGTGCTAGTGGTTTGGCTTCTAGCGGGGGGAGTACCGGGGAGCTGTTTTTT. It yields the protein CASGLASSGGSTGELFF.

Here the CDR3 DNA reads TGCGCCAGCAGCGTCCCCCGGGGAGGGGCTAACTATGGCTACACCTTC. Translating it yields CASSVPRGGANYGYTF. The chain is built from TRBV5-1 and TRBJ1-2; weak D call: TRBD1 (5 bases). The ends were cut back, 4 bases at V and 0 bases at J, with 16 bases in the middle. The CDR3 covers 16 residues. Germline CDR1 and CDR2: SGHRS and YFSETQ.

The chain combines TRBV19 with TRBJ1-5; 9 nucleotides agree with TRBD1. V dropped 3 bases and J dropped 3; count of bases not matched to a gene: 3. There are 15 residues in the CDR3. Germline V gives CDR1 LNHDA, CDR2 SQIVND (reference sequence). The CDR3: CASSMDRGLNQPQHF. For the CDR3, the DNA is TGTGCCAGTAGTATGGACAGGGGCCTCAATCAGCCCCAGCATTTT.

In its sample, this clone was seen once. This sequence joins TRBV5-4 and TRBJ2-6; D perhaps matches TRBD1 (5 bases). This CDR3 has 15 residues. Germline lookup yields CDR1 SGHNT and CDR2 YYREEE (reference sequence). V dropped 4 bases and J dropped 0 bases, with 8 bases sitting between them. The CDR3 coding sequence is TGTGCCAGCAGCAGGGGTAACTCTGGGGCCAACGTCCTGACTTTC. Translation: CASSRGNSGANVLTF.

CDR3 bases: TGTGCCAGCAGCCCTTTTAGCGGGGGCTCCTACAATGAGCAGTTCTTC. This gives the protein CASSPFSGGSYNEQFF. The chain has TRBV4-2 and TRBJ2-1; 9 bases map to TRBD2. Germline-derived CDR1 and CDR2 are LGHNA and YNFKEQ. The length of the CDR3 is 16 residues. The V gene end was trimmed by 4 bases and the J gene end by 0 bases; junction bases not matched to a gene: 4.

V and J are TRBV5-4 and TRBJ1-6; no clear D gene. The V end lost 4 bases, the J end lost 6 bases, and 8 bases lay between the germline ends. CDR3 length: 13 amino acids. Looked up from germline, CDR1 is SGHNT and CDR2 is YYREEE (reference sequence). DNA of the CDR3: TGTGCCAGCAGCCCGAACAGTAATTCACCCCTCCACTTT. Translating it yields CASSPNSNSPLHF.

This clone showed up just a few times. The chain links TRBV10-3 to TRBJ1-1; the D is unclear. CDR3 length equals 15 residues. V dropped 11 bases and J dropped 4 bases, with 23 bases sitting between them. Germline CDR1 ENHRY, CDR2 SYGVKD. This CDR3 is CASLLPGKRATEAFF. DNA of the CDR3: TGTGCCTCCCTCTTGCCGGGGAAAAGGGCCACTGAAGCTTTCTTT.

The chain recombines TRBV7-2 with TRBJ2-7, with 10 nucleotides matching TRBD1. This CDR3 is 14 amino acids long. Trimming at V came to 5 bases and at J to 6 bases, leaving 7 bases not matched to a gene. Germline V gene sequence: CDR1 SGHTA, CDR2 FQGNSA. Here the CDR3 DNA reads TGTGCCAGCAGCCTAAGGACAGGGGGGGTCGAGCAGTACTTC. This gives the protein CASSLRTGGVEQYF.

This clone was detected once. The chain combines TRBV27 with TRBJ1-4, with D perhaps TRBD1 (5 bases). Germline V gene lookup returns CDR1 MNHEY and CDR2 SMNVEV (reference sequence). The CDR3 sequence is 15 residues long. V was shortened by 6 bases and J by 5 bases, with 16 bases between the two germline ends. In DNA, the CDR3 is TGTGCCAGCAGCCCGGTAGGGGTCCTAAATGAAAAACTGTTTTTT. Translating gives CASSPVGVLNEKLFF.

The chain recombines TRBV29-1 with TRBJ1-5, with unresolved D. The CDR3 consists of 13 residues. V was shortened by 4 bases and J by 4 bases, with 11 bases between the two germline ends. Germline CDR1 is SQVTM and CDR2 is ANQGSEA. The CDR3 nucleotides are TGCAGCGTTGGCCGGAGTTTAAATCAGCCCCAGCATTTT. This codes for CSVGRSLNQPQHF.

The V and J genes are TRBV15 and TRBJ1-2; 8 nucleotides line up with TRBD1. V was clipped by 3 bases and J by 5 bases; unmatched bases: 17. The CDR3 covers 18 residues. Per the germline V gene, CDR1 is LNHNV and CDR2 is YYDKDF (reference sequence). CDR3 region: CATSSDLGQGGDLYGYTF. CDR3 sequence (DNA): TGTGCCACCAGCAGCGACTTAGGACAGGGAGGTGATCTATATGGCTACACCTTC.

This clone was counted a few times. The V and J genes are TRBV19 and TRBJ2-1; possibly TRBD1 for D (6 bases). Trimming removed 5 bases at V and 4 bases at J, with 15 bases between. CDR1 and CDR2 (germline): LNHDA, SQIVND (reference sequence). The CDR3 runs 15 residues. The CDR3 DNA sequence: TGTGCCAGTAGTCCCACAGGGAATCCTTACAATGAGCAGTTCTTC. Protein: CASSPTGNPYNEQFF.

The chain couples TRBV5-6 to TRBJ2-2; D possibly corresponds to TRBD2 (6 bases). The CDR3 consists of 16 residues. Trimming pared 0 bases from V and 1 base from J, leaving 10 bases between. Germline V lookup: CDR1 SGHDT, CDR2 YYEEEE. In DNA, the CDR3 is TGTGCCAGCAGCTTGGAGGTGGGAGGGAACACCGGGGAGCTGTTTTTT. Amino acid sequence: CASSLEVGGNTGELFF.

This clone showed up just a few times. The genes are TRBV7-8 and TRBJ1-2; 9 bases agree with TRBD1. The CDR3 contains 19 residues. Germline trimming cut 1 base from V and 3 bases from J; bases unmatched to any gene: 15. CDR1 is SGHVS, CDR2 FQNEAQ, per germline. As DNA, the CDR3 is TGTGCCAGCAGCTTAGTAAAGGGGACAGGGAGTTTCAGAGACTATGGCTACACCTTC. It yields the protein CASSLVKGTGSFRDYGYTF.

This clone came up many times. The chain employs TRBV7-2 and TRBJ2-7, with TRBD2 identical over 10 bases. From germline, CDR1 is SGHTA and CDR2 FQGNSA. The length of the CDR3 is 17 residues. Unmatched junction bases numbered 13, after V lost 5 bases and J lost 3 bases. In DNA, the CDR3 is TGTGCCAGCAGCCCACAGCGGGAGGGCCTTAAGTACTACGAGCAGTACTTC. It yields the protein CASSPQREGLKYYEQYF.